This record concerns one TCR beta chain sequence. Survey-level immunoSEQ v3.0 assays were run. Produced via immunoSEQ multiplex PCR; TCRdb's table is partial and in-frame only. Altogether roughly 34,000 clones are present, around 83% being singletons, with the ten largest covering about 4.6%. CDR1 and CDR2 (germline): MNHNS, SASEGT. CDR3 length equals 17 residues. J was trimmed by 0 bases and V by 0 bases; bases with no gene match: 5. The entry originates in a study of long-term antiretroviral therapy in people with HIV. This material consisted of unsorted PBMCs, taken roughly 2.9 years before starting antiretroviral therapy. This sequence was found in a woman in her 30s with HIV. This chain joins TRBV6-1 and TRBJ1-5; 7 nucleotides line up with TRBD1. The DNA for the CDR3 is TGTGCCAGCAGTGAAGCAGGGGGCCTTTATAGCAATCAGCCCCAGCATTTT. As protein: CASSEAGGLYSNQPQHF.